This T cell receptor (beta chain) comes out of a study of CD8 T cells in ankylosing spondylitis. The V gene lost 0 bases and the J gene lost 2 bases, with 9 bases spanning the gap. The germline CDR1 and CDR2 sequences are SGHRS and YFSETQ. This CDR3 has 15 residues. Many counts were recorded for this clonotype. TCRdb passed the 5' RACE reads through MiXCR, listing each CDR3 protein once. The sample contains 250,000 to 400,000 distinct CDR3 sequences, roughly 11% of which appear only once. This sequence originates from a female donor with ankylosing spondylitis or in good health (not recorded which). Source material: blood, either unsorted or a sorted T cell fraction (not recorded which). The gene calls are TRBV5-1 and TRBJ2-1; no definite D call. The CDR3 DNA reads as TGCGCCAGCAGCTTGGATAATCGGCCCTACAATGAGCAGTTCTTC. It codes for CASSLDNRPYNEQFF.